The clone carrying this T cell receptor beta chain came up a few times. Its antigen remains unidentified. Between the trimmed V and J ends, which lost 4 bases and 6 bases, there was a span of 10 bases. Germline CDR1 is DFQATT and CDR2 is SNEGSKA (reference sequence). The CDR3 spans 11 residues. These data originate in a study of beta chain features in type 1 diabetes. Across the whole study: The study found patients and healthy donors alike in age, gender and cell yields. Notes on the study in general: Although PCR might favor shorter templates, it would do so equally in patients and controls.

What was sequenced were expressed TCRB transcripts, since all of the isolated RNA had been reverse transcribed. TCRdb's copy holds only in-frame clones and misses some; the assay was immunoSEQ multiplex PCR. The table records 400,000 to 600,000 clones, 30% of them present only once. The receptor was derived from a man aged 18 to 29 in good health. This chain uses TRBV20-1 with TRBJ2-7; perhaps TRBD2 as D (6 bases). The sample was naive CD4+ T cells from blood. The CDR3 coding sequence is TGCAGTGCTACCCGGGGAGGCGAGCAGTACTTC. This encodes CSATRGGEQYF.